These 20 T cell receptor beta chains were sequenced from one sample in a study of T cells after yellow fever vaccination (dated by TCRdb to between 2018 and 2021). The treatment or condition label here, explained by the study, means: live attenuated yellow fever vaccine strain. The library was produced with 5' RACE. Sequencing took place on an Illumina HiSeq 2500. The public reads were reprocessed in TCRdb via fastp at Q25 and MiXCR, keeping in-frame beta chains. Each entry merges the rows of one CDR3 protein and shows their most common DNA and genes. The sample table records more than 450,000 distinct CDR3 sequences; 21% of these occur just once. The ten largest clones take up 16% of the sample. This specimen was PBMCs, taken less than 25 days after the first yellow fever vaccination. The receptors stem from a man between 18 and 35 years old who received the YFV17D yellow fever vaccine.

The rearrangement uses TRBV18 and TRBJ1-1, with 8 bases aligning to TRBD1. In germline, CDR1 is KGHSH, CDR2 LQKENI. The CDR3 is 16 residues long. J was trimmed by 0 bases and V by 6 bases; bases with no gene match: 9. CDR3 residues: CASSRGQGHMNTEAFF. CDR3 in DNA: TGTGCCAGCTCCCGAGGACAGGGCCACATGAACACTGAAGCTTTCTTT.

A few counts support this clonotype. CDR3 coding DNA: TGTGCCAGCAGCTTAGTGGGCGGAGCCAACGTCCTGACTTTC. Translation gives CASSLVGGANVLTF. The rearrangement links TRBV7-9 to TRBJ2-6; D is ambiguous. Between the trimmed V and J ends, which lost 1 base and 7 bases, there was a span of 8 bases. CDR3 length: 14 residues. Germline-derived CDR1 and CDR2 are SEHNR and FQNEAQ (reference sequence).

This clonotype was seen more than once but under ten times. The chain joins TRBV7-2 to TRBJ1-4, with D unclear. The CDR3 sequence is 14 residues long. CDR1 and CDR2 (germline): SGHTA, FQGNSA. V was trimmed by 3 bases and J by 8 bases, leaving 13 bases between them. The CDR3 DNA follows: TGTGCCAGCAGCTTTACGGGGTCAAACGAAAAACTGTTTTTT. Encoded protein: CASSFTGSNEKLFF. The full variable domain, rest sourced from reference TRBV7-2 and TRBJ1-4, is GAGVSQSPSNKVTEKGKDVELRCDPISGHTALYWYRQSLGQGLEFLIYFQGNSAPDKSGLPSDRFSAERTGGSVSTLTIQRTQQEDSAVYLCASSFTGSNEKLFFGSGTQLSVL.

The chain joins TRBV18 to TRBJ2-7; 9 nucleotides align to TRBD2. Germline V lookup: CDR1 KGHSH, CDR2 LQKENI. V was clipped by 3 bases and J by 4 bases; unmatched bases: 10. This CDR3 comprises 16 residues. The CDR3 is CASSPPKERGEYEQYF. The CDR3 coding sequence is TGTGCCAGCTCACCTCCCAAGGAGCGGGGGGAGTACGAGCAGTACTTC.

This rearrangement joins TRBV20-1 to TRBJ2-3; 8 bases match TRBD2. Germline CDR1 DFQATT, CDR2 SNEGSKA (reference sequence). The CDR3 has 13 amino acids. CDR3: CSLGGGQTDTQYF. In nucleotides, the CDR3 is TGCAGCCTCGGGGGGGGTCAGACAGATACGCAGTATTTT.

This clonotype turned up a few times. The genes are TRBV6-1 and TRBJ1-2, with 9 positions matching TRBD1. Trimming removed 6 bases from V and 3 bases from J; junction bases left unmatched: 5. CDR3 length: 14 residues. Germline V gene sequence: CDR1 MNHNS, CDR2 SASEGT. The CDR3 DNA is TGTGCCAGCAGAGATACAGGGGGCCACTATGGCTACACCTTC. Its translation: CASRDTGGHYGYTF.

In this sample, this clonotype turned up a few times. The J gene is TRBJ2-2, the V gene TRBV29-1; maybe TRBD1 (5 bases). Trimming took 6 bases from V and 0 from J, leaving 8 bases between them. The CDR3 totals 13 residues. Germline V lookup: CDR1 SQVTM, CDR2 ANQGSEA. The CDR3 DNA reads as TGCAGCGTGCGGACAACGAACACCGGGGAGCTGTTTTTT. It is translated as CSVRTTNTGELFF.

This clonotype was counted between two and nine times. CDR3 nucleotide sequence: TGCGCCAGCAGCAGGGAGGGACAGGGGGGCTCACCCCTCCACTTT. Residues: CASSREGQGGSPLHF. The V gene is TRBV5-1, the J gene TRBJ1-6, with 11 bases that match TRBD1. The CDR3 consists of 15 residues. From germline, CDR1 is SGHRS and CDR2 YFSETQ. V shed 4 bases and J 10 bases; nucleotides not matched to a gene: 7.

This clonotype was picked up a small number of times. The chain joins TRBV5-1 to TRBJ1-6; D is uncertain. Trimming took 4 bases from V and 8 from J, leaving 13 bases between them. The CDR3 spans 14 residues. Germline CDR1 is SGHRS and CDR2 is YFSETQ. CDR3 DNA sequence: TGCGCCAGCAGCCGACTGGAGGTAGATTCACCCCTCCACTTT. It is translated as CASSRLEVDSPLHF.

The chain employs TRBV5-1 and TRBJ2-5; 9 bases are a match to TRBD2. This CDR3 region has 14 residues. The ends lost 4 bases at V and 5 bases at J; junction bases unmatched: 6. Germline V lookup: CDR1 SGHRS, CDR2 YFSETQ. DNA of the CDR3: TGCGCCAGCAGCACTAGCGGGCGAGACGAGACCCAGTACTTC. Protein sequence: CASSTSGRDETQYF.

The genes are TRBV11-2 and TRBJ2-3, with 9 positions matching TRBD1. CDR3 size: 16 residues. V gave up 0 bases and J gave up 3 bases; unmatched junction bases: 4. Germline V gene sequence: CDR1 SGHAT, CDR2 FQNNGV. CDR3 bases: TGTGCCAGCAGCTTAGAGATTGGACAGGGGACAGATACGCAGTATTTT. This translates into CASSLEIGQGTDTQYF.

J is TRBJ2-7 and V is TRBV20-1, with TRBD1 matching 9 bases. CDR3 size: 14 residues. Germline V gene lookup returns CDR1 DFQATT and CDR2 SNEGSKA (reference sequence). V lost 4 bases to trimming and J lost 3 bases; unmatched junction nucleotides: 7. CDR3 bases: TGCAGTGCTAACAGGGGGCTAATAAGCTACGAGCAGTACTTC. Translated, it gives CSANRGLISYEQYF.

The chain carries TRBV24-1 and TRBJ2-5; 7 positions match TRBD1. Unmatched junction bases numbered 0, after V lost 2 bases and J lost 1 base. The CDR3 has 14 amino acids. CDR1 and CDR2 (germline): KGHDR, SFDVKD. CDR3 sequence reads: CATSDYRGQETQYF. The CDR3 region has the DNA TGTGCCACCAGTGATTACAGGGGCCAAGAGACCCAGTACTTC.

Written as DNA, the CDR3 is TGCGCCAGCAGCCAAGTCCGCGGGGGGGCATGGACCGGGGAGCTGTTTTTT. It is translated as CASSQVRGGAWTGELFF. The chain carries TRBV4-1 and TRBJ2-2, with 9 bases that match TRBD2. V was clipped by 1 base and J by 5 bases; unmatched bases: 8. The CDR3 spans 17 residues. Germline V gene sequence: CDR1 MGHRA, CDR2 YSYEKL.

This clonotype was recorded many times. V gene TRBV5-5 combines with J gene TRBJ2-7; D is tentatively TRBD1 or TRBD2 (5 bases each). The germline V gene has CDR1 SGHKS and CDR2 YYEKEE (reference sequence). The CDR3 is 15 amino acids. V was trimmed by 4 bases and J by 1 base, leaving 15 bases between them. The chain's CDR3 is CASSRTGTESYEQYV. The CDR3 bases are TGTGCCAGCAGCAGAACCGGGACGGAATCCTACGAGCAGTACGTC.

This clonotype was counted at least ten times. CDR3 sequence reads: CATRDRSNTGELFF. CDR3 nucleotide sequence: TGTGCCACCAGGGACAGGTCGAACACCGGGGAGCTGTTTTTT. V gene TRBV24-1 combines with J gene TRBJ2-2, with 7 nucleotides matching TRBD1. The germline V gene encodes CDR1 KGHDR and CDR2 SFDVKD. The ends lost 7 bases at V and 0 bases at J; junction bases unmatched: 1. The CDR3 extends over 14 amino acids.

This clonotype was detected a few times. The chain employs TRBV5-1 and TRBJ2-6; a possible D gene is TRBD1 (5 bases). The CDR3 is 15 residues long. The germline CDR1 and CDR2 sequences are SGHRS and YFSETQ. Trimming removed 5 bases from V and 0 bases from J, with 9 bases in between. CDR3 bases: TGCGCCAGCAGATTACAGGTCTCTGGGGCCAACGTCCTGACTTTC. Protein product: CASRLQVSGANVLTF. Full variable domain (missing parts from reference TRBV5-1 and TRBJ2-6): KAGVTQTPRYLIKTRGQQVTLSCSPISGHRSVSWYQQTPGQGLQFLFEYFSETQRNKGNFPGRFSGRQFSNSRSEMNVSTLELGDSALYLCASRLQVSGANVLTFGAGSRLTVL.

This clonotype has only a few counts. The rearrangement joins TRBV7-8 to TRBJ2-1, with D possibly being TRBD1 (5 bases). Germline V gives CDR1 SGHVS, CDR2 FQNEAQ. This CDR3 has 14 residues. Trimming left V 0 bases short and J 9 bases short, with 12 bases between. The CDR3: CASSLALTGPEQFF. The CDR3 DNA reads TGTGCCAGCAGCTTAGCGCTCACAGGTCCTGAGCAGTTCTTC.

The chain combines TRBV7-3 with TRBJ2-7, with 10 bases lining up with TRBD1. The CDR3 spans 13 residues. Germline CDR1 and CDR2: SGHTA and FQGTGA. With V trimmed by 3 bases and J by 7 bases, 3 bases remained unmatched. The CDR3 protein is CASSLDRGFEQYV. In DNA form, the CDR3 reads TGTGCCAGCAGCTTGGACAGGGGGTTTGAGCAGTACGTC.

The V gene is TRBV24-1, the J gene TRBJ2-3; unclear D gene. The CDR3 totals 12 residues. V was cut by 4 bases and J by 7 bases, with 8 bases left in between. Germline loops: CDR1 KGHDR, CDR2 SFDVKD. The CDR3 spells CATSDQTYTQYF. For the CDR3, the DNA is TGTGCCACCAGTGACCAGACGTATACGCAGTATTTT.